This TCR beta chain was observed in a study of T cell responses to AZD1222 COVID-19 vaccine. For the study at large: Timing groups of about 4 and about 12 weeks for second doses were pooled. Whole-study findings and limits: Donors in the cohort were predominantly white British and more often female, and clonal diversity was possibly underestimated. Compared with day 0, the breadth and depth of the Spike-specific TCR repertoire rose significantly after two doses of AZD1222.

V was trimmed by 6 bases and J by 8 bases, leaving 19 bases between them. This CDR3 is built from 15 residues. Looked up from germline, CDR1 is MNHNY and CDR2 is SVGAGI (reference sequence). As concerns this clone: The target antigen is unknown.

Here immunoSEQ multiplex PCR was the method, and the copy in TCRdb shows in-frame clones only, minus some. The sample contains about 150,000 clones, roughly 90% of which appear only once. Sequencing was performed on peripheral blood, taken on day 0 of AZD1222 vaccination. This sequence originates from an adult in good health. The chain employs TRBV6-6 and TRBJ1-4, with D possibly being TRBD1 (5 bases). CDR3 protein: CASRPMGGSGEKLFF. The CDR3 nucleotides are TGTGCCAGCAGACCCATGGGGGGGTCTGGAGAAAAACTGTTTTTT.